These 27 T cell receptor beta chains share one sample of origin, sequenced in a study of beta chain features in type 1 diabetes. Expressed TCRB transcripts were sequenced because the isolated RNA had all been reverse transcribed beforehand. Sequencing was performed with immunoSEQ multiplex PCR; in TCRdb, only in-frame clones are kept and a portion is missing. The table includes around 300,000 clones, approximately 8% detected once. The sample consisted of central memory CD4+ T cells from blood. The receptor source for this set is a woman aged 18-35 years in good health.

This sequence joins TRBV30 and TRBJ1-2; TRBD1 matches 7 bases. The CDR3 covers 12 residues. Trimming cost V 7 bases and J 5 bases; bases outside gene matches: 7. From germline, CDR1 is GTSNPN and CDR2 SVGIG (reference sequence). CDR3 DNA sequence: TGTGCCTTTTACAGGGGATGGTATGGCTACACCTTC. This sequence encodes CAFYRGWYGYTF.

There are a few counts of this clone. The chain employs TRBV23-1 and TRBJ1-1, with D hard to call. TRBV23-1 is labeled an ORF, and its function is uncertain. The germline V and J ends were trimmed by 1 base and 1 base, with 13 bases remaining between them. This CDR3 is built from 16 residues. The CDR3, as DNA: TGCGCCAGCAGTCAATTCCGAGGGTTCGGGAACACTGAAGCTTTCTTT. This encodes CASSQFRGFGNTEAFF.

The CDR3 loop reads CASSLLKGTGSPLHF. The CDR3 DNA reads TGTGCCAGCAGCTTACTAAAAGGGACGGGTTCACCCCTCCACTTT. V gene TRBV7-8 combines with J gene TRBJ1-6; D is perhaps TRBD1 (5 bases). CDR1 is SGHVS, CDR2 FQNEAQ, per germline. V dropped 2 bases and J dropped 9 bases, with 14 bases sitting between them. The CDR3 runs 15 residues.

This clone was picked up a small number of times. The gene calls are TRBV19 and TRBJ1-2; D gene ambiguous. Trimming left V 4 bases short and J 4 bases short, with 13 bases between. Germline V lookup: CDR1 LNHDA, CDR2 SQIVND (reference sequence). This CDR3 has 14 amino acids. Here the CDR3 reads CASSKVSASYGYTF. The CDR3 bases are TGTGCCAGTAGTAAGGTCTCGGCTTCCTATGGCTACACCTTC.

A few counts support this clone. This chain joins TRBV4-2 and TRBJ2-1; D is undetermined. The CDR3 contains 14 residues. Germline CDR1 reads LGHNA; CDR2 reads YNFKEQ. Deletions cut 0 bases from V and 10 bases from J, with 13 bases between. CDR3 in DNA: TGTGCCAGCAGCCAAGATCGCCGGGTGCGGGAGCAGTTCTTC. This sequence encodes CASSQDRRVREQFF.

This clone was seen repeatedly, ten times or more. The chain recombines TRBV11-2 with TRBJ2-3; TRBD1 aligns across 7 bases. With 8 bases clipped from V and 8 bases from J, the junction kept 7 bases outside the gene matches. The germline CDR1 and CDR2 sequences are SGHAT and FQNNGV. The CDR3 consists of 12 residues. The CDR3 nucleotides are TGTGCCAGCCGGTCAGGGGGTGGTACGCAGTATTTT. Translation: CASRSGGGTQYF. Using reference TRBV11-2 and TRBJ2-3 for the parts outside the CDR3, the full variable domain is EAGVAQSPRYKIIEKRQSVAFWCNPISGHATLYWYQQILGQGPKLLIQFQNNGVVDDSQLPKDRFSAERLKGVDSTLKIQPAKLEDSAVYLCASRSGGGTQYFGPGTRLTVL.

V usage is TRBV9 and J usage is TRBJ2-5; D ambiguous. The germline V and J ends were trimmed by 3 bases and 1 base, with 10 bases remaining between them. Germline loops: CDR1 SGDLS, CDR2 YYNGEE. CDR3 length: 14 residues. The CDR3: CASSAASGQETQYF. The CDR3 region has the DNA TGTGCCAGCAGCGCTGCATCGGGCCAAGAGACCCAGTACTTC. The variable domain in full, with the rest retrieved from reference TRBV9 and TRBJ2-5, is DSGVTQTPKHLITATGQRVTLRCSPRSGDLSVYWYQQSLDQGLQFLIQYYNGEERAKGNILERFSAQQFPDLHSELNLSSLELGDSALYFCASSAASGQETQYFGPGTRLLVL.

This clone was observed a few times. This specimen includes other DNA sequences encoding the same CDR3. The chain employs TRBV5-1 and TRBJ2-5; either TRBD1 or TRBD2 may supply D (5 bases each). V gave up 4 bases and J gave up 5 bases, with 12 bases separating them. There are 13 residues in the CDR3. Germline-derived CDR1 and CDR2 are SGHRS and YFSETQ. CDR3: CASSTGTGETQYF. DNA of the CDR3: TGCGCCAGCAGCACCGGGACGGGCGAGACCCAGTACTTC.

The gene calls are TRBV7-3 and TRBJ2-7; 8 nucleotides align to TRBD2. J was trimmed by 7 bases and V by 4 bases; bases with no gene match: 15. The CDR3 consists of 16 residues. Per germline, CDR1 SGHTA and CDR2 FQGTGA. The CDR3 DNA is TGTGCCAGCAGCTCGCATACAGCGGGAGCTTTCCGAGAGCAGTACTTC. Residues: CASSSHTAGAFREQYF.

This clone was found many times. The CDR3 loop reads CASSLDAGHGYTF. In DNA form, the CDR3 reads TGCGCCAGCAGCTTGGATGCAGGCCATGGCTACACCTTC. The genes are TRBV5-1 and TRBJ1-2, with D unclear. This CDR3 region has 13 residues. Germline-derived CDR1 and CDR2 are SGHRS and YFSETQ. The V gene lost 0 bases and the J gene lost 6 bases, with 9 bases spanning the gap. Full variable domain (missing parts from reference TRBV5-1 and TRBJ1-2): KAGVTQTPRYLIKTRGQQVTLSCSPISGHRSVSWYQQTPGQGLQFLFEYFSETQRNKGNFPGRFSGRQFSNSRSEMNVSTLELGDSALYLCASSLDAGHGYTFGSGTRLTVV.

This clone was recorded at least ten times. CDR3 DNA: TGCGCCAGCAGCTTTCGACTAGCGGGCACAGATACGCAGTATTTT. This sequence encodes CASSFRLAGTDTQYF. The chain joins TRBV5-1 to TRBJ2-3; 9 nucleotides match TRBD2. The length of the CDR3 is 15 residues. Germline V gene sequence: CDR1 SGHRS, CDR2 YFSETQ. After removal of 2 bases from V and 1 base from J, the junction contained 2 bases not matched to a gene.

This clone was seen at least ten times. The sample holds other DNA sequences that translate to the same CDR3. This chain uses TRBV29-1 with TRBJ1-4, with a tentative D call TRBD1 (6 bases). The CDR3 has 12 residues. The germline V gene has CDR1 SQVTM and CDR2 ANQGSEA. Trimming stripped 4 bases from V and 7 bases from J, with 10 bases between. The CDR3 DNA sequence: TGCAGCGTTGGTCTGGGGGCTGAAAAACTGTTTTTT. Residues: CSVGLGAEKLFF.

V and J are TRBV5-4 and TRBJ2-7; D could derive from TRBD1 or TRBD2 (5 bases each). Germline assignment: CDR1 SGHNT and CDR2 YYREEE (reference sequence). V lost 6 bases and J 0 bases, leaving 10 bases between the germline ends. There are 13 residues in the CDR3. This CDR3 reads CASMRDPSYEQYF. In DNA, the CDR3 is TGTGCCAGCATGAGGGACCCCTCCTACGAGCAGTACTTC.

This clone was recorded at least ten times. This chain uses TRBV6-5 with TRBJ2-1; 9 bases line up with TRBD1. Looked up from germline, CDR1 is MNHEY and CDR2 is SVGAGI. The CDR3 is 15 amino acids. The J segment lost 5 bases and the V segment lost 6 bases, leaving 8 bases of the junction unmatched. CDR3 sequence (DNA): TGTGCCAGCAGCCCCTTCGGGACAGGGAACAATGAGCAGTTCTTC. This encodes CASSPFGTGNNEQFF.

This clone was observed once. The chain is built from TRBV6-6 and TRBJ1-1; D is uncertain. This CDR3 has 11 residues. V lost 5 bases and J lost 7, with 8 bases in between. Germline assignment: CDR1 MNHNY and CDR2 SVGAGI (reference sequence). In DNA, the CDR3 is TGTGCCAGCAGTGGACGGTTTGAAGCTTTCTTT. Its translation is CASSGRFEAFF.

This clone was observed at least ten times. The CDR3 loop is CASSLGQGYQPQHF. CDR3 bases: TGTGCCAGCAGCTTAGGGCAGGGGTATCAGCCCCAGCATTTT. V is TRBV7-2 and J is TRBJ1-5; the D gene is possibly TRBD1 (6 bases). The length of the CDR3 is 14 residues. Trimming cost V 1 base and J 5 bases, with 9 bases left between them. The germline CDR1 and CDR2 sequences are SGHTA and FQGNSA.

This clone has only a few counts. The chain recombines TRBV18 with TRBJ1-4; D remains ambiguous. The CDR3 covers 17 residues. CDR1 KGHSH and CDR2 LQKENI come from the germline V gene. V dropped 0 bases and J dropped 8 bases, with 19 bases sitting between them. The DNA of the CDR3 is TGTGCCAGCTCACCACCAGCCCCGGGCACAGCCAAGGAAAAACTGTTTTTT. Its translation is CASSPPAPGTAKEKLFF.

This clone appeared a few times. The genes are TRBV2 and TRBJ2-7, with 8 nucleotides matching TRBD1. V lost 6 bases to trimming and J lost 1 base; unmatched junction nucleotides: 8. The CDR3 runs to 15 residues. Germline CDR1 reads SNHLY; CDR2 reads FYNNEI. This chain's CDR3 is CASSKDRVGSYEQYF. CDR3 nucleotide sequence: TGTGCCAGCAGCAAGGACAGGGTTGGATCCTACGAGCAGTACTTC.

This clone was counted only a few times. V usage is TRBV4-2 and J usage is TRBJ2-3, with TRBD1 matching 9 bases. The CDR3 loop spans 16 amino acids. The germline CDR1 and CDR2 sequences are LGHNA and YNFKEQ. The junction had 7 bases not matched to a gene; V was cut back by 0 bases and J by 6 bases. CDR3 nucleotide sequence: TGTGCCAGCAGCCAAGATCCGACAGGGGGAATGGATACGCAGTATTTT. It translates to CASSQDPTGGMDTQYF.

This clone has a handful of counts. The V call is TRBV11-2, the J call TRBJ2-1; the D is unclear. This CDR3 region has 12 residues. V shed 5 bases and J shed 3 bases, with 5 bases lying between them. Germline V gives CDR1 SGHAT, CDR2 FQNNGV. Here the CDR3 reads CASSLSYNEQFF. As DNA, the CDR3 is TGTGCCAGCAGCCTAAGCTACAATGAGCAGTTCTTC.

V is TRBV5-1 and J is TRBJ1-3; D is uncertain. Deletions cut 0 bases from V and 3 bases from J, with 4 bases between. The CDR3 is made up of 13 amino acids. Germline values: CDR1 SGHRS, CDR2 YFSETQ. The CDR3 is CASSLGGGNTIYF. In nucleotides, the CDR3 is TGCGCCAGCAGCTTGGGGGGTGGAAACACCATATATTTT. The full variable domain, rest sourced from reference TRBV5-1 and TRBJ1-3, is KAGVTQTPRYLIKTRGQQVTLSCSPISGHRSVSWYQQTPGQGLQFLFEYFSETQRNKGNFPGRFSGRQFSNSRSEMNVSTLELGDSALYLCASSLGGGNTIYFGEGSWLTVV.

The CDR3 protein is CASRGGRFYGYTF. In nucleotides, the CDR3 is TGTGCAAGTCGCGGGGGAAGGTTCTATGGCTACACCTTC. The chain joins TRBV12-2 to TRBJ1-2. TRBV12-2 is flagged as a pseudogene. The CDR3 is 13 amino acids.

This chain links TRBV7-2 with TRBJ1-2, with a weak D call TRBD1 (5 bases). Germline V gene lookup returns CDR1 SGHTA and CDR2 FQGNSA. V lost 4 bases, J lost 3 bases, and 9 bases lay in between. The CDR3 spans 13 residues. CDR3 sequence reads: CASSSGQDYGYTF. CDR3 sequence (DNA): TGTGCCAGCAGCTCCGGACAAGACTATGGCTACACCTTC.

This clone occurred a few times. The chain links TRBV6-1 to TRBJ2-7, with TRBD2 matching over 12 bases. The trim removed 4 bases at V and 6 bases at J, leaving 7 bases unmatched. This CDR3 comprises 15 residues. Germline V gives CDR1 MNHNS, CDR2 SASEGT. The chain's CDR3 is CASSGLTSGGSEQYV. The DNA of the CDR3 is TGTGCCAGCAGTGGCCTGACTAGCGGGGGATCCGAGCAGTACGTC.

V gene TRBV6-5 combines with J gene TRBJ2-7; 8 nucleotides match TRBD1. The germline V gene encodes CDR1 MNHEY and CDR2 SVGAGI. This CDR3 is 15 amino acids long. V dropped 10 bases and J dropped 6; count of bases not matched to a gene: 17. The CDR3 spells CATTFRGAGGGEQYF. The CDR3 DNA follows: TGTGCCACCACATTTAGGGGGGCAGGGGGCGGCGAGCAGTACTTC.

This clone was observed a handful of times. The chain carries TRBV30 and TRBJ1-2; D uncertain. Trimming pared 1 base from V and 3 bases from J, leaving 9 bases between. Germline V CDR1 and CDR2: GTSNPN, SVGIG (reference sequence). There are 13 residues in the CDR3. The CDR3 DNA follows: TGTGCCTGGAGTGACTGGGGTGACTATGGCTACACCTTC. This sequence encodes CAWSDWGDYGYTF.

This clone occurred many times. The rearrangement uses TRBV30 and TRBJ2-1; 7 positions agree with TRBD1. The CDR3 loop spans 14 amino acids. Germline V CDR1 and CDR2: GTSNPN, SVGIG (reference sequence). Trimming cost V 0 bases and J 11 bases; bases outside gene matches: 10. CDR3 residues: CAWSVPGGPLKQFF. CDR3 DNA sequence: TGTGCCTGGAGTGTACCAGGGGGACCACTCAAGCAGTTCTTC.